This T cell receptor (beta chain) originates from a study of shared clonotypes between healthy human individuals. Germline V gene data show CDR1 as SGHTA and CDR2 as FQGNSA. Deletions cut 7 bases from V and 4 bases from J, with 16 bases between. The CDR3 covers 14 residues. Roughly 0.3 ug DNA, roughly 30,000 T cell genomes, went into unsorted PBMC replicate PCRs. Generated by immunoSEQ multiplex PCR, the TCRdb table keeps only in-frame clones and is missing some. Among about 460,000 clones, roughly three quarters were seen once, and the ten largest hold about 12%. In this sample, this clone turned up a few times.

The sequence came from a woman aged 40 to 49 in good health. Some clones in this sample may be carry-over from other donors' samples. Source material: PBMCs. V usage is TRBV7-2 and J usage is TRBJ2-5; D might be TRBD2 (6 bases). The CDR3 loop reads CASTLRREGETQYF. CDR3 nucleotides: TGTGCCAGCACTCTCCGGCGGGAAGGAGAGACCCAGTACTTC.